A single sample is the source of the 28 T cell receptor beta chains below, sequenced in a study of identical twins. TCRdb itself ran the 5' RACE reads through MiXCR, one entry per CDR3 protein. The sample lists 1.5 million or so distinct CDR3 sequences, more than 30% occurring once. The sequenced sample consisted of cord blood. The receptors were gathered from a newborn girl in good health.

This clonotype was picked up a small number of times. V gene TRBV2 combines with J gene TRBJ1-5; the match to TRBD1 covers 7 bases. The CDR3 loop spans 15 amino acids. CDR1 and CDR2 (germline): SNHLY, FYNNEI. The J segment lost 3 bases and the V segment lost 5 bases, leaving 7 bases of the junction unmatched. Here the CDR3 DNA reads TGTGCCAGCAGTCCGGGACAGCCTAACAATCAGCCCCAGCATTTT. This sequence encodes CASSPGQPNNQPQHF. Together with reference TRBV2 and TRBJ1-5, the CDR3 gives the full variable domain: EPEVTQTPSHQVTQMGQEVILRCVPISNHLYFYWYRQILGQKVEFLVSFYNNEISEKSEIFDDQFSVERPDGSNFTLKIRSTKLEDSAMYFCASSPGQPNNQPQHFGDGTRLSIL.

About this clonotype: The junction does not match germline at one end; this may be a read error. The chain is built from TRBV12-3 or TRBV12-4 and TRBJ2-6; 8 bases are a match to TRBD1. The CDR3 loop spans 14 amino acids. In DNA, the CDR3 is TGTACCAGCAGCCCACAACAGGGGGTTTCTGTCCTGACTTTC. The encoded protein is CTSSPQQGVSVLTF.

This clonotype was recorded a few times. The chain links TRBV28 to TRBJ2-1; D remains unclear. The length of the CDR3 is 14 residues. CDR1 is MDHEN and CDR2 is SYDVKM in the germline V gene. Trimming removed 3 bases at V and 6 bases at J, with 12 bases between. The CDR3 sequence: CASSFLLPRNEQFF. DNA for the CDR3: TGTGCCAGCAGTTTTCTTCTCCCCCGCAATGAGCAGTTCTTC.

This clonotype was picked up a small number of times. The chain is built from TRBV29-1 and TRBJ2-1; no clear D. The DNA end is a closer match to TRBJ2-7, so the J assignment may be wrong. Germline values: CDR1 SQVTM, CDR2 ANQGSEA. The CDR3 is 13 residues long. In nucleotides, the CDR3 is TGCAGCGTCCTCGACGGCTCCTACAATGAGCAGTACTTC. The encoded protein is CSVLDGSYNEQYF.

This clonotype was detected a few times. The chain couples TRBV3-1 to TRBJ2-1; tentatively, D is TRBD1 (6 bases). The CDR3 length is 15 residues. Trimming stripped 2 bases from V and 6 bases from J, with 14 bases between. Germline V gene lookup returns CDR1 LGHDT and CDR2 YNNKEL (reference sequence). CDR3 DNA: TGTGCCAGCAGCCAACCCACAGGGAGAGGCAATGAGCAGTTCTTC. As protein: CASSQPTGRGNEQFF.

The chain has TRBV29-1 and TRBJ2-7, with D tentatively TRBD1 (6 bases). The ends were cut back, 5 bases at V and 5 bases at J, with 7 bases in the middle. The CDR3 spans 10 residues. Germline CDR1 reads SQVTM; CDR2 reads ANQGSEA. The CDR3: CSVWTDEQYF. In nucleotides, the CDR3 is TGCAGCGTTTGGACAGACGAGCAGTACTTC.

The V call is TRBV6-5, the J call TRBJ2-3; TRBD2 aligns across 10 bases. Trimming at V came to 0 bases and at J to 3 bases, leaving 12 bases not matched to a gene. CDR1 MNHEY and CDR2 SVGAGI come from the germline V gene. The length of the CDR3 is 19 residues. For the CDR3, the DNA is TGTGCCAGCAGTTACTCGAGGCCTAGCGGGAGTCCCATTACAGATACGCAGTATTTT. Translated, it gives CASSYSRPSGSPITDTQYF.

This clonotype was counted between two and nine times. This chain uses TRBV11-2 with TRBJ2-5, with unresolved D. In germline, CDR1 is SGHAT, CDR2 FQNNGV. The V and J ends lost 5 bases and 9 bases respectively, with 10 bases between them. The CDR3 extends over 11 amino acids. The CDR3 bases are TGTGCCAGCAGCCGAGAAAGGGCCCAGTACTTC. This translates into CASSRERAQYF.

This sequence joins TRBV5-6 and TRBJ2-3, with TRBD1 matching 9 bases. The germline CDR1 and CDR2 sequences are SGHDT and YYEEEE. The CDR3 runs to 18 residues. Losses at the gene ends were 3 bases for V and 2 bases for J; bases not matched to a gene: 13. This chain's CDR3 is CASSSPTITGGPTDTQYF. CDR3 DNA sequence: TGTGCCAGCAGCTCGCCCACGATAACAGGGGGCCCCACAGATACGCAGTATTTT.

The sample holds many counts of this clonotype. This chain joins TRBV20-1 and TRBJ2-5; D is ambiguous. Per germline, CDR1 DFQATT and CDR2 SNEGSKA (reference sequence). With 6 bases removed from V and 0 bases from J, the gap between germline ends came to 2 bases. The CDR3 runs 10 residues. CDR3 sequence reads: CSAHQETQYF. CDR3 nucleotide sequence: TGCAGTGCCCACCAAGAGACCCAGTACTTC.

The chain couples TRBV12-3 or TRBV12-4 to TRBJ2-3, with TRBD2 matching over 8 bases. The CDR3 is 18 residues long. The trim removed 3 bases at V and 2 bases at J, leaving 13 bases unmatched. For the CDR3, the DNA is TGTGCCAGCAGTTTTACGCCCTTACTAGCGGAGAACACAGATACGCAGTATTTT. Protein: CASSFTPLLAENTDTQYF.

This clonotype turned up a few times. The genes are TRBV28 and TRBJ2-7; 7 positions match TRBD2. CDR1 is MDHEN and CDR2 is SYDVKM in the germline V gene. The CDR3 totals 15 residues. Trimming removed 3 bases from V and 2 bases from J; junction bases left unmatched: 7. The CDR3 loop is CASSFPLAETYEQYF. CDR3 nucleotides: TGTGCCAGCAGTTTTCCTCTAGCGGAAACCTACGAGCAGTACTTC.

The rearrangement uses TRBV2 and TRBJ2-3; D call uncertain. The length of the CDR3 is 12 residues. Germline CDR1 and CDR2: SNHLY and FYNNEI. V gave up 7 bases and J gave up 4 bases, with 9 bases separating them. The CDR3 DNA reads TGTGCCAGCATTCCTAGGGCAGATACGCAGTATTTT. It specifies CASIPRADTQYF.

The chain couples TRBV20-1 to TRBJ2-3; 7 bases are shared with TRBD2. The CDR3 length is 15 residues. V was clipped by 0 bases and J by 1 base; unmatched bases: 4. The germline gives CDR1 DFQATT, CDR2 SNEGSKA (reference sequence). The CDR3 nucleotides are TGCAGTGCTAGAGATCCCACTAGCGGCACAGATACGCAGTATTTT. Its translation is CSARDPTSGTDTQYF.

The genes are TRBV4-2 and TRBJ2-1; no firm D call. Germline assignment: CDR1 LGHNA and CDR2 YNFKEQ. The CDR3 extends over 16 amino acids. Trimming left V 4 bases short and J 3 bases short, with 16 bases between. This CDR3 reads CASSRRLALDYNEQFF. CDR3 bases: TGTGCCAGCAGCCGCAGACTTGCCCTAGACTACAATGAGCAGTTCTTC.

This clonotype was counted between two and nine times. The rearrangement uses TRBV6-1 and TRBJ1-4; TRBD1 matches at 7 bases. Germline values: CDR1 MNHNS, CDR2 SASEGT. The CDR3 has 14 amino acids. The J segment lost 4 bases and the V segment lost 4 bases, leaving 3 bases of the junction unmatched. The CDR3 DNA sequence: TGTGCCAGCAGTGCCCGGGACAGTAATGAAAAACTGTTTTTT. Amino acid sequence: CASSARDSNEKLFF.

The chain couples TRBV6-1 to TRBJ1-6; 9 bases line up with TRBD1. The CDR3 spans 18 residues. Germline values: CDR1 MNHNS, CDR2 SASEGT. J gave up 1 base and V 6 bases, and 10 bases lay outside the gene matches. CDR3 amino acids: CASRIYMGQGSYNSPLHF. The CDR3 region has the DNA TGTGCCAGCAGGATTTACATGGGACAGGGATCCTATAATTCACCCCTCCACTTT.

The sample holds a few counts of this clonotype. The CDR3 DNA sequence: TGTGCCAGCAGTTACCCGGCCCCGGCACTAGCGGGAGGATCCTACGAGCAGTACTTC. Translated, it gives CASSYPAPALAGGSYEQYF. The J gene is TRBJ2-7, the V gene TRBV6-5; 12 bases map to TRBD2. The trim removed 2 bases at V and 1 base at J, leaving 12 bases unmatched. Germline V CDR1 and CDR2: MNHEY, SVGAGI. This CDR3 spans 19 amino acids.

This clonotype appeared many times. V gene TRBV6-2 or TRBV6-3 combines with J gene TRBJ2-5; D is possibly TRBD2 (6 bases). The J call may not be correct, given that the DNA end is closer to TRBJ2-7. Germline V lookup: CDR1 MNHEY, CDR2 SVGEGT. The CDR3 runs 14 residues. In nucleotides, the CDR3 is TGTGCCAGCAGTTATTACGGGGGAAAAGACGAGCAGTACTTC. Translation: CASSYYGGKDEQYF.

The rearrangement links TRBV29-1 to TRBJ1-1; unclear D gene. This CDR3 contains 13 residues. In germline, CDR1 is SQVTM, CDR2 ANQGSEA. Trimming stripped 3 bases from V and 1 base from J, with 9 bases between. The CDR3 nucleotides read TGCAGCGTTGACGAACACAGGAACACTGAAGCTTTCTTT. This translates into CSVDEHRNTEAFF.

The chain carries TRBV3-1 and TRBJ2-2; no reliable D call. Trimming cost V 1 base and J 7 bases, with 7 bases left between them. Per the germline V gene, CDR1 is LGHDT and CDR2 is YNNKEL (reference sequence). The CDR3 consists of 13 residues. CDR3 bases: TGTGCCAGCAGCCAAGGGATTGGCGGGGAGCTGTTTTTT. The encoded protein is CASSQGIGGELFF.

The gene calls are TRBV4-1 and TRBJ2-1; no reliable D call. Germline V lookup: CDR1 MGHRA, CDR2 YSYEKL. The ends were cut back, 0 bases at V and 7 bases at J, with 19 bases in the middle. The CDR3 is 17 residues long. The CDR3 DNA is TGCGCCAGCAGCCAAGATTTGGTATCCTGGCTCCCGAATGAGCAGTTCTTC. It specifies CASSQDLVSWLPNEQFF.

This clonotype was found a few times. The rearrangement uses TRBV27 and TRBJ2-1, with D tentatively TRBD1 or TRBD2 (5 bases each). The CDR3 loop spans 16 amino acids. V was cut by 5 bases and J by 4 bases, with 18 bases left in between. Per germline, CDR1 MNHEY and CDR2 SMNVEV (reference sequence). The CDR3 bases are TGTGCCAGCAGTCCCTCTTGGGGGAGAAGGTACAATGAGCAGTTCTTC. Protein: CASSPSWGRRYNEQFF.

As for this clonotype: One junction end disagrees with the germline gene, perhaps due to a read error. The chain is built from TRBV11-2 and TRBJ2-4; D may correspond to TRBD1 or TRBD2 (6 bases each). The CDR3 spans 16 residues. CDR1 and CDR2 from the germline V gene are SGHAT and FQNNGV. For the CDR3, the DNA is TGTGCCAGCAGCCCTGTCTGGGGGGCAGATCGAAACATTCGGTACTTC. Residues: CASSPVWGADRNIRYF.

This rearrangement joins TRBV20-1 to TRBJ2-5, with TRBD2 matching over 10 bases. The CDR3 extends over 15 amino acids. V trimming: 5 bases; J trimming: 1 base; junction bases outside the gene matches: 7. In germline, CDR1 is DFQATT, CDR2 SNEGSKA (reference sequence). The CDR3 DNA sequence: TGCAGTGCTCCCTCTAGCGGGGGTTTCCAAGAGACCCAGTACTTC. As protein: CSAPSSGGFQETQYF.

This clonotype came up once. The rearrangement joins TRBV6-2 or TRBV6-3 to TRBJ2-2; 10 bases fit TRBD1. Trimming removed 6 bases from V and 4 bases from J; junction bases left unmatched: 5. Germline CDR1 is MNHEY and CDR2 is SVGEGT. CDR3 length: 15 residues. The CDR3 is CASRWDRGITGELFF. The CDR3 nucleotides read TGTGCCAGCAGATGGGACAGGGGAATCACCGGGGAGCTGTTTTTT.

This clonotype was detected only a few times. V is TRBV6-1 and J is TRBJ1-4, with TRBD1 identical over 10 bases. Germline CDR1 is MNHNS and CDR2 is SASEGT. V was clipped by 5 bases and J by 8 bases; unmatched bases: 8. The CDR3 consists of 15 residues. CDR3 sequence reads: CASSSRQGAEEKLFF. DNA for the CDR3: TGTGCCAGCAGTTCACGACAGGGGGCTGAGGAAAAACTGTTTTTT.

This clonotype has a handful of counts. J is TRBJ2-2 and V is TRBV29-1, with D perhaps matching TRBD2 (5 bases). The CDR3 has 14 residues. V was clipped by 0 bases and J by 3 bases, with 8 bases between them. Germline V CDR1 and CDR2: SQVTM, ANQGSEA. The CDR3: CSVEDLSDTGELFF. CDR3 in DNA: TGCAGCGTTGAAGATCTTAGCGACACCGGGGAGCTGTTTTTT.